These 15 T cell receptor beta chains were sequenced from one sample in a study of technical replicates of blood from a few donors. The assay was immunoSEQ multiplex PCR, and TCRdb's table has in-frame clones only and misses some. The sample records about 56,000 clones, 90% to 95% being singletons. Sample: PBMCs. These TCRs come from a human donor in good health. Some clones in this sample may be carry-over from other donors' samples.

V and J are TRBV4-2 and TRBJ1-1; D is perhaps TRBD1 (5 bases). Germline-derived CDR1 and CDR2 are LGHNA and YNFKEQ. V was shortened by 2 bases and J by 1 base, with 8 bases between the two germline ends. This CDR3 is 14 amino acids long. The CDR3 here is CASSQQGGNTEAFF. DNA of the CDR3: TGTGCCAGCAGCCAACAGGGTGGGAACACTGAAGCTTTCTTT.

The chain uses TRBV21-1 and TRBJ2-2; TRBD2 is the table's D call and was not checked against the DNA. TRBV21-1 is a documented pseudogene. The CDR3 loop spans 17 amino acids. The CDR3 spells CASSKRVMGILGGELFF. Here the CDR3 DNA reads TGTGCCAGCAGCAAGAGGGTAATGGGTATTTTGGGCGGGGAGCTGTTTTTT.

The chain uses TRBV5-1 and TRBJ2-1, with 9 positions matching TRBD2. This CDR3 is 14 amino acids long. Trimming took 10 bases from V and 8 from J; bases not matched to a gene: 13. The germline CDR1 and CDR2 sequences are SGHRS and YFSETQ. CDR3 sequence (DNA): TGCGCCTGTGGGGCGGGAGGGTACCTTGATGAGCAGTTCTTC. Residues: CACGAGGYLDEQFF.

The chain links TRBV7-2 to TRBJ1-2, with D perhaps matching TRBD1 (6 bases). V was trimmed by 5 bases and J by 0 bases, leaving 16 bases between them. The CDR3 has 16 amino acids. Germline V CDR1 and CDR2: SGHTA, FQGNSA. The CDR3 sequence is CASSARTTGANYGYTF. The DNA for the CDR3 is TGTGCCAGCAGCGCCCGAACGACAGGAGCTAACTATGGCTACACCTTC.

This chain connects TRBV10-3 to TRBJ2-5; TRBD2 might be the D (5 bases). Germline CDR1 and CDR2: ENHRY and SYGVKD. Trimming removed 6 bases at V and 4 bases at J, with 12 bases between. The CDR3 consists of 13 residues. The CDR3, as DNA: TGTGCCATCAGCCCTGGGGAGCGAGAGACCCAGTACTTC. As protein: CAISPGERETQYF.

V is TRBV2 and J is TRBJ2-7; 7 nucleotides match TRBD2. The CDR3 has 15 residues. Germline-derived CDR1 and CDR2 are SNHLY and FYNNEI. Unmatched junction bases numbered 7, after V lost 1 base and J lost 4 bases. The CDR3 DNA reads TGTGCCAGCAGTGAAGGGGGACGGGGGGTGTACGAGCAGTACTTC. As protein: CASSEGGRGVYEQYF.

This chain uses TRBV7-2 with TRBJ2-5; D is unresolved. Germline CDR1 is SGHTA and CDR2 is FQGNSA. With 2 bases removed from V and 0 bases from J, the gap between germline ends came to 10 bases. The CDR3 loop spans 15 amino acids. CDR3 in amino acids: CASSLFGNDQETQYF. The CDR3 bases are TGTGCCAGCAGCTTATTTGGCAACGACCAAGAGACCCAGTACTTC.

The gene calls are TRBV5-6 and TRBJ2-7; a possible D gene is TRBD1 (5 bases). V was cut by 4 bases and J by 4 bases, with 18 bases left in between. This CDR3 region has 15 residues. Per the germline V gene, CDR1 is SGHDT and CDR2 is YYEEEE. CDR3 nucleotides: TGTGCCAGCAGCCCCCCAGGGTTCGTGTCTTACGAGCAGTACTTC. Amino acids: CASSPPGFVSYEQYF.

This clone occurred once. The CDR3 DNA follows: TGTGCCAGCAGTGGCAGAGCGGGAGTGGGAGATACGCAGTATTTT. Its protein product is CASSGRAGVGDTQYF. The rearrangement uses TRBV6-4 and TRBJ2-3; 8 nucleotides line up with TRBD2. J was trimmed by 5 bases and V by 4 bases; bases with no gene match: 8. Germline V lookup: CDR1 MRHNA, CDR2 SNTAGT. The CDR3 is 15 residues long.

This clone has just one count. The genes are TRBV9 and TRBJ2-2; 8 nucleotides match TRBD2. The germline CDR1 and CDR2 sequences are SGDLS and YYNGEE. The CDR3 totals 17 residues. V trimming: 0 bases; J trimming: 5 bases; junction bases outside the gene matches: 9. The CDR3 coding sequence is TGTGCCAGCAGCGTAGCTCCTGCGGGGGGTGGGACCGGGGAGCTGTTTTTT. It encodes CASSVAPAGGGTGELFF.

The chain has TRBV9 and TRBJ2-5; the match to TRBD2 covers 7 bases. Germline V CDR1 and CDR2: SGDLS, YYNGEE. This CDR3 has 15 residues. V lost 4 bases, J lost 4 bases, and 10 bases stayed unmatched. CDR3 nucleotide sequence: TGTGCCAGCAGCCCCCGCGAGCGGGGTGGAGAGACCCAGTACTTC. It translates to CASSPRERGGETQYF.

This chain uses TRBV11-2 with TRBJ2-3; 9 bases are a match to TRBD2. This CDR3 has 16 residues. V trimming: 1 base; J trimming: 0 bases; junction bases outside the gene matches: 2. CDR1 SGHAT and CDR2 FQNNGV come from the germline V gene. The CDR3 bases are TGTGCCAGCAGCTTAGGTGGACTAGCGAGCACAGATACGCAGTATTTT. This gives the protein CASSLGGLASTDTQYF.

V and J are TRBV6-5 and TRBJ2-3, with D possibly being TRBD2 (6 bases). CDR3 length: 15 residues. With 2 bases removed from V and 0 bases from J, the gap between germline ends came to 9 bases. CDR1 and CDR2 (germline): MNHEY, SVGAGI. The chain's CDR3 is CASSYNRGSTDTQYF. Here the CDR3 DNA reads TGTGCCAGCAGTTACAATCGGGGGAGCACAGATACGCAGTATTTT.

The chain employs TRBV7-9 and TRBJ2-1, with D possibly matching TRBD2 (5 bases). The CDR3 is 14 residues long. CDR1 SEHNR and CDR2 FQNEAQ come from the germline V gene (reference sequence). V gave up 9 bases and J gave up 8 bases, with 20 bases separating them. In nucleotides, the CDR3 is TGTGCCAGTACTCCTTGGCTTAGCGCCGATGAGCAGTTCTTC. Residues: CASTPWLSADEQFF.

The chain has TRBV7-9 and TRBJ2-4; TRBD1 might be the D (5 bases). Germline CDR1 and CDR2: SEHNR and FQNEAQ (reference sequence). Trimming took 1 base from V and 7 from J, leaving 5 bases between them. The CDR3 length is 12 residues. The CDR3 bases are TGTGCCAGCAGCTTAGAGGGGAACATTCAGTACTTC. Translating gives CASSLEGNIQYF.